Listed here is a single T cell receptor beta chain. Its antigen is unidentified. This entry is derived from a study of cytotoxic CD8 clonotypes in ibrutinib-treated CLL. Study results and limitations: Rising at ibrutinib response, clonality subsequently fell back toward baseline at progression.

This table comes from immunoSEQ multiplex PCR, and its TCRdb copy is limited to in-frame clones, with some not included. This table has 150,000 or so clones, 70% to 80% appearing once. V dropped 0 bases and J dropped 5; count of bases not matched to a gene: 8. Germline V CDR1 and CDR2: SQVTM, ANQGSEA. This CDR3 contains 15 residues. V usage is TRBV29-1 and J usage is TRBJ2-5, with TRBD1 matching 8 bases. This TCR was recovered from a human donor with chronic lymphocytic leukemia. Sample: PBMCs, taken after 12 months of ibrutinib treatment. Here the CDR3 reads CSVEDRGRGPETQYF. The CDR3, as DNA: TGCAGCGTTGAAGATCGGGGCAGGGGGCCGGAGACCCAGTACTTC.